This is a list of T cell receptor beta chains from one sample in a study of cytomegalovirus exposure and HLA in healthy donors. The data were produced by immunoSEQ multiplex PCR, yet TCRdb's version contains in-frame clones alone and is incomplete. The listing contains some 80,000 clones. The sequenced sample was PBMCs. The receptors derive from a woman aged 25 to 39 in good health and CMV-seronegative. Each CDR3 is given with its conserved first and last residue. Fields, in order: D gene, J gene, V gene, CDR3 protein. D genes are given only for firm matches.

TRBD1 TRBJ1-1 TRBV2 CASSETAGGTEAFF
- TRBJ1-1 TRBV30 CAWNIGPNTEAFF
- TRBJ2-1 TRBV11-2 CASSLSLSSYNEQFF
TRBD2 TRBJ2-7 TRBV11-2 CASSVLSGRAVDEQYF
TRBD1 TRBJ2-7 TRBV7-9 CASSARDRTYEQYF
- TRBJ2-1 TRBV29-1 CSARWSNEQFF
TRBD2 TRBJ2-2 TRBV5-6 CASSLGLAGLTGELFF
- TRBJ1-2 TRBV4-1 CASSQEGGDPYGYTF
TRBD2 TRBJ2-1 TRBV2 CATRAGAVAEQFF
- TRBJ1-3 TRBV29-1 CSGGNGNTIYF
- TRBJ1-1 TRBV4-2 CASSLGANTEAFF
TRBD1 TRBJ1-5 TRBV2 CASSDGTGSNQPQHF
- TRBJ1-5 TRBV7-2 CASSLNTNSNQPQHF
- TRBJ1-1 TRBV6-5 CASSYSNGQGSAFF
TRBD2 TRBJ2-3 TRBV11-2 CASTTGGAGDTQYF
- TRBJ2-2 TRBV30 CAWSNRASDTGELFF
- TRBJ2-3 TRBV4-1 CASSQPPYGGTQYF
- TRBJ1-5 TRBV19 CASTLSSLPRVYQPQHF
TRBD1 TRBJ2-7 TRBV11-2 CASSHDRGGEQYF
TRBD1 TRBJ2-7 TRBV10-3 CAISKEQGVSYEQYF
TRBD1 TRBJ1-5 TRBV19 CASQWGDRGNQPQHF
- TRBJ2-1 TRBV5-5 CASSFELETGYNEQFF
- TRBJ1-5 TRBV7-8 CASSLGQGNQPQHF
TRBD1 TRBJ2-7 TRBV7-9 CASSLVPGGNEQYF
- TRBJ2-7 TRBV11-2 CASSLGMGALEQYF
TRBD2 TRBJ2-5 TRBV5-1 CASSLASLAGGNDQYF
- TRBJ2-3 TRBV15 CATSRVPLPLERSTDTQYF
TRBD2 TRBJ2-1 TRBV13 CASLLSGNDNEQFF
- TRBJ2-3 TRBV5-4 CASSFFNPGSTAQYF
- TRBJ1-1 TRBV5-6 CASSLAGSLVAFF
TRBD2 TRBJ2-5 TRBV29-1 CSVGLAGEFIVETQYF
TRBD2 TRBJ2-3 TRBV2 CASRGGTDTQYF
TRBD2 TRBJ2-3 TRBV7-6 CASSLTPSGADTQYF
TRBD1 TRBJ1-2 TRBV5-1 CASSLDGQGDGYTF
- TRBJ1-5 TRBV18 CASSPGGVNQPQHF
- TRBJ2-7 TRBV2 CASRPDSYEQYF
- TRBJ1-1 TRBV2 CASKEAGAAFF
TRBD2 TRBJ2-5 TRBV29-1 CSVRGTSLGETQYF